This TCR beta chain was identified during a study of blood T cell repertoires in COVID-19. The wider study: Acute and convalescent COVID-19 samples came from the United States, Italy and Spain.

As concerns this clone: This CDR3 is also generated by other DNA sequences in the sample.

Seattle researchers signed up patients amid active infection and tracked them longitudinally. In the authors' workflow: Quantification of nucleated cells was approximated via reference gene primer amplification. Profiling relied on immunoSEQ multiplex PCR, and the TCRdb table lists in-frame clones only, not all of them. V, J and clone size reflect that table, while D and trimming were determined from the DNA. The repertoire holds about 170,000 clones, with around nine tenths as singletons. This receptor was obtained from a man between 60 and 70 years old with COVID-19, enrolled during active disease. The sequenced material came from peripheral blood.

CDR3 protein: CASSPTGNYGYTF. As DNA, the CDR3 is TGTGCCAGCAGTCCGACAGGGAACTATGGCTACACCTTC. This chain links TRBV6-5 with TRBJ1-2, with TRBD1 matching over 7 bases. Trimming took 5 bases from V and 2 from J; bases not matched to a gene: 2. The germline gives CDR1 MNHEY, CDR2 SVGAGI. The CDR3 covers 13 residues.